The present T cell receptor (beta chain) was sequenced within a study of neurological immune-mediated disorders. The wider study: Of some 34 multiple sclerosis patients, approximately 31 were relapsing-remitting and 3 secondary progressive.

This clonotype occurred many times. The CDR3 totals 14 residues. Germline V gene sequence: CDR1 MNHEY, CDR2 SVGEGT. V was trimmed by 2 bases and J by 3 bases, leaving 11 bases between them. Where libraries were unsorted, they were derived from 2 million PBMCs stored at -80 degrees C. TCRdb reprocessed the 5' RACE reads via MiXCR and lists one record per CDR3 protein. The table lists under 70,000 distinct CDR3 sequences, about 3% of them singletons. The sample comprised PBMCs. The chain couples TRBV6-2 or TRBV6-3 to TRBJ2-7; D call uncertain. This receptor was identified in a woman in her 50s with multiple sclerosis. CDR3 DNA: TGTGCCAGCAGTTACAGCAGTGGTAGCTACGAGCAGTACGTC. It translates to CASSYSSGSYEQYV.